The clone carrying this TCR beta chain appeared a few times. Its antigen is still unknown. This specimen belongs to a study of T-cell reconstitution after alpha-beta-depleted transplantation in children. Trimming left V 3 bases short and J 6 bases short, with 16 bases between. Germline CDR1 and CDR2: WNHNN and SYGVQD (reference sequence). The CDR3 runs 15 residues. The TCRbeta library was prepared with unique molecular identifiers. TCRdb called the PCR reads again in MiXCR, with one record for every CDR3 protein. The sample has about 98,000 distinct CDR3 sequences, 20% to 30% seen once; the top ten hold 20% to 25%. Notes on the study in general: Surviving recipient T cells and thymic progenitors underlay high day-60 TCRbeta diversity in some patients. Once a year had passed after transplant, T-cell counts and diversity came mostly from newly produced T cells. Expanded graft clones, several hundred of them, were reportedly the source of alpha-beta T cells about two months after transplant.

The V gene is TRBV10-1, the J gene TRBJ2-3, with a possible D match to TRBD2 (5 bases). The origin of this receptor is a boy under 10 years old with acute lymphoblastic leukemia, due to receive a stem cell transplant. This specimen consisted of PBMCs, obtained before TCRalphabeta/CD19-depleted stem cell transplant. This CDR3 reads CASSDPGGALDTQYF. DNA of the CDR3: TGCGCCAGCAGTGACCCCGGAGGCGCTTTGGATACGCAGTATTTT.